A selection of T cell receptor beta chains follows, all from one sample in a study of T cells after yellow fever vaccination. TCRdb fed the 5' RACE reads into MiXCR, producing one record per CDR3 protein. The repertoire holds 500,000 to 650,000 distinct CDR3 sequences, with 17% as singletons. This specimen was PBMCs, taken 5 days after the first yellow fever vaccination. Receptors were obtained from a man in his late teens or twenties who received the YFV17D yellow fever vaccine. Both conserved end residues are trimmed from each CDR3. A row's size may be missing; if present it is once, few, many or a size class.

TRBJ2-3 TRBV20-1 few SAYSRGGTDTQY
TRBJ1-1 TRBV5-1 few ASSLGLQNEAF
TRBJ1-4 TRBV11-1 few ASSLLPGEGATNEKLF
TRBJ1-2 TRBV27 few ASSLTGSGGYT
TRBJ1-1 TRBV19 few ASNWGATEAF
TRBJ1-6 TRBV25-1 - ASRDRGSYNSPLH
TRBJ1-5 TRBV4-1 - ASSQGAREHQPQH
TRBJ2-5 TRBV5-1 - ASSLLWETQY
TRBJ2-6 TRBV15 - ATSKGSGANVLT
TRBJ2-6 TRBV28 - ASSLFSGANVLT
TRBJ2-1 TRBV5-1 few ASSTPLNEQF
TRBJ2-3 TRBV12-3/TRBV12-4 many ASSLVPGGKSDTQY
TRBJ1-5 TRBV6-1 - ASREREQRHQPQH
TRBJ1-5 TRBV4-1 few ASSQGAGRGSNQPQH
TRBJ2-3 TRBV5-1 - ASSLTRTSTDTQY
TRBJ2-7 TRBV5-1 - ASSLGVQGPWEQY
TRBJ1-5 TRBV4-2 few ASSQFAGGNQPQH
TRBJ2-5 TRBV6-5 - ASSYRAGGYEETQY
TRBJ2-3 TRBV11-2 - ASSPMDRDTQY
TRBJ2-1 TRBV2 - ATQPGPGSYNEQF
TRBJ2-2 TRBV5-1 - ASRYRDGNTGELF
TRBJ1-3 TRBV9 few ASSVDPGPFSGNTIY
TRBJ2-1 TRBV9 - ASSPANNEQF
TRBJ2-2 TRBV12-3/TRBV12-4 - ASNLGRTGELF
TRBJ2-3 TRBV18 - ASSPPAGGPADTQY
TRBJ1-2 TRBV3-1 few ASSLESWGYT
TRBJ2-4 TRBV4-1 few ASSQAGGVAKNIQY
TRBJ2-3 TRBV7-9 - ASSLYSGGPDTQY
TRBJ1-3 TRBV20-1 - SAKGGASGNTIY
TRBJ2-3 TRBV29-1 few SVAGLVTDTQY
TRBJ1-1 TRBV19 - ASSILGAPSQAF
TRBJ1-1 TRBV7-8 - ASSGGRGLNTEAF
TRBJ2-1 TRBV7-3 - ASSSGFFNEQF
TRBJ2-5 TRBV12-3/TRBV12-4 many ASSLSGAAVGETQY
TRBJ2-2 TRBV3-1 many ASSLRARGTGELF
TRBJ2-7 TRBV6-2/TRBV6-3 - ASSYGEGALPVQY
TRBJ1-1 TRBV5-1 - ASRLETETEAF
TRBJ2-3 TRBV15 - ATRNGQRDFLDTQY
TRBJ1-5 TRBV19 - ASSRGQGLYQPQH
TRBJ1-1 TRBV20-1 few SAGRGYAEAF
TRBJ2-1 TRBV20-1 - SAGLMAGGLKDEQF
TRBJ1-2 TRBV4-3 few ASSQEETVYGYT
TRBJ1-4 TRBV24-1 - ATSDSPGQRDGEKLF
TRBJ2-2 TRBV20-1 - SAERGGNTGELF
TRBJ1-2 TRBV6-1 - ASSASSRGYGYT
TRBJ1-2 TRBV10-3 once AITATGQGYT
TRBJ1-4 TRBV7-6 - ASSLKGGKLF
TRBJ1-6 TRBV7-9 few ASSSGGRSYNSPLH
TRBJ2-5 TRBV7-2 - ASSPGRRAGSETQY
TRBJ2-1 TRBV5-6 - ASSLAGLVGDEQF
TRBJ2-1 TRBV7-9 - ASKGGTYNEQF